A few counts support the clone carrying this T cell receptor (beta chain). What it binds is unknown. The germline gives CDR1 MGHRA, CDR2 YSYEKL. The CDR3 consists of 17 residues. V was pared by 3 bases and J by 5 bases, with 11 bases of the junction left unmatched. The data originate from a study of PD-L1 blockade in urothelial cancer. Findings and limits, study-wide: Those with durable benefit had larger increases in tumor-associated blood clones at 3 weeks. When pretreatment blood TCR clonality was below the median, it predicted better survival.

Every PCR received spiked-in synthetic TCR analog templates. Using immunoSEQ multiplex PCR, the repertoire was profiled, and TCRdb retains in-frame clones only, with some absent. The sample contains 50,000 to 55,000 clones, approximately 77% of which appear only once. Time point in this sample: pretreatment peripheral blood. Pretreatment and on-treatment blood mononuclear cell samples were taken, totaling between 1 and 8 time points per patient. This chain links TRBV4-1 with TRBJ2-3; 10 nucleotides match TRBD1. This sequence originates from a man between 65 and 80 years old with urothelial cancer. The sequences come from PBMCs, collected around atezolizumab (anti-PD-L1) treatment. CDR3 DNA: TGCGCCAGCAGCCACGATTCCCCGGGACAGGGGAAAGATACGCAGTATTTT. Translating it yields CASSHDSPGQGKDTQYF.